These 11 T cell receptor beta chains originate from one sample sequenced in a study of blood T cell repertoires in COVID-19. Sequencing used immunoSEQ multiplex PCR; TCRdb keeps in-frame clones, though not all of them. The table has fewer than 90,000 clones, roughly four fifths seen once. Sequencing was carried out using peripheral blood. The receptor set was obtained from a man aged 50 to 60 with acute or convalescent COVID-19.

The chain employs TRBV4-3 and TRBJ1-2; no clear D gene. V was pared by 1 base and J by 8 bases, with 14 bases between. This CDR3 region has 14 residues. The germline CDR1 and CDR2 sequences are LGHNA and YSLEER. CDR3 in amino acids: CASSQVASVYGYTF. CDR3 in DNA: TGCGCCAGCAGCCAAGTTGCCTCTGTCTACGGCTACACCTTC.

V gene TRBV2 combines with J gene TRBJ2-5; no clear D gene. Germline values: CDR1 SNHLY, CDR2 FYNNEI. The ends were cut back, 6 bases at V and 3 bases at J, with 8 bases in the middle. The length of the CDR3 is 12 residues. Here the CDR3 DNA reads TGTGCCAGCAGCCGACTGGAAGAGACCCAGTACTTC. Its protein is CASSRLEETQYF.

The chain employs TRBV5-6 and TRBJ1-1; the D is unclear. Trimming took 4 bases from V and 2 from J, leaving 18 bases between them. CDR3 length: 16 residues. Germline CDR1 and CDR2: SGHDT and YYEEEE. CDR3: CASSVLGLRENTEAFF. The CDR3 bases are TGTGCCAGCAGCGTCCTAGGGCTTCGGGAAAACACTGAAGCTTTCTTT.

The CDR3 sequence is CASSSGVEQFF. CDR3 DNA: TGTGCCAGCAGTTCAGGGGTTGAGCAGTTCTTC. The rearrangement uses TRBV6-2 or TRBV6-3 and TRBJ2-1; a weak D match, TRBD1 (6 bases). The ends were cut back, 4 bases at V and 9 bases at J, with 7 bases in the middle. This CDR3 comprises 11 residues. The germline CDR1 and CDR2 sequences are MNHEY and SVGEGT.

CDR3 DNA: TGTGCCAGCAGCCAGGCCAACAGTAACACCGGGGAGCTGTTTTTT. Translation: CASSQANSNTGELFF. The chain uses TRBV5-6 and TRBJ2-2; D is ambiguous. The CDR3 covers 15 residues. Trimming removed 4 bases at V and 2 bases at J, with 12 bases between. Germline V gene sequence: CDR1 SGHDT, CDR2 YYEEEE.

V is TRBV5-1 and J is TRBJ1-1; no firm D call. The germline gives CDR1 SGHRS, CDR2 YFSETQ. Trimming removed 5 bases at V and 0 bases at J, with 14 bases between. The CDR3 has 15 amino acids. The CDR3 spells CASRANQRMNTEAFF. CDR3 DNA sequence: TGCGCCAGCAGGGCCAACCAGAGGATGAACACTGAAGCTTTCTTT.

The chain couples TRBV19 to TRBJ1-6; 9 bases fit TRBD1. V lost 5 bases and J lost 8; bases outside the gene matches: 7. The germline CDR1 and CDR2 sequences are LNHDA and SQIVND (reference sequence). This CDR3 spans 15 amino acids. CDR3: CASSPSTGGYSPLHF. CDR3 DNA: TGTGCCAGTAGTCCCTCGACAGGGGGATATTCACCCCTCCACTTT.

The CDR3 nucleotides read TGTGCCACCAGCGGGGGCTATAGCAATCAGCCCCAGCATTTT. As protein: CATSGGYSNQPQHF. The rearrangement joins TRBV15 to TRBJ1-5, with TRBD1 as a possible D gene (6 bases). The CDR3 runs 14 residues. V dropped 5 bases and J dropped 0 bases, with 8 bases sitting between them. The V gene's germline CDR1 is LNHNV and CDR2 YYDKDF (reference sequence).

CDR3 region: CASSILLQGTEETQYF. The CDR3 nucleotides are TGTGCCAGTAGTATACTATTACAGGGGACTGAAGAGACCCAGTACTTC. The chain combines TRBV19 with TRBJ2-5; tentatively, D is TRBD1 (7 bases). Trimming took 2 bases from V and 3 from J, leaving 16 bases between them. The V gene's germline CDR1 is LNHDA and CDR2 SQIVND (reference sequence). This CDR3 region has 16 residues. The whole variable domain, remainder taken from reference TRBV19 and TRBJ2-5, is DGGITQSPKYLFRKEGQNVTLSCEQNLNHDAMYWYRQDPGQGLRLIYYSQIVNDFQKGDIAEGYSVSREKKESFPLTVTSAQKNPTAFYLCASSILLQGTEETQYFGPGTRLLVL.

The chain uses TRBV4-2 and TRBJ1-2, with D unclear. Trimming removed 1 base from V and 2 bases from J, with 14 bases in between. The CDR3 has 16 residues. CDR1 and CDR2 from the germline V gene are LGHNA and YNFKEQ. This CDR3 reads CASSQGRSGTNYGYTF. DNA of the CDR3: TGTGCCAGCAGCCAAGGTCGGTCAGGTACCAACTATGGCTACACCTTC.

This clone was picked up one time. The chain couples TRBV11-2 to TRBJ1-3; D may be TRBD1 (5 bases). In germline, CDR1 is SGHAT, CDR2 FQNNGV. This CDR3 region has 16 residues. Trimming cost V 5 bases and J 3 bases, with 17 bases left between them. This chain's CDR3 is CASSTPQDTFGNTIYF. The CDR3 nucleotides read TGTGCCAGCAGCACCCCCCAGGACACCTTTGGAAACACCATATATTTT.